This T cell receptor beta chain was documented in a study of response to subunit inactivated influenza vaccine. The study's findings and limits: The authors suggested that few new T cells are recruited per seasonal influenza vaccination.

Concerning this clonotype: Its specificity is unknown.

Trimming removed 6 bases at V and 7 bases at J, with 10 bases between. The germline gives CDR1 LGHDT, CDR2 YNNKEL (reference sequence). CDR3 size: 11 residues. TCRdb reprocessed the RT-PCR reads via MiXCR and lists one record per CDR3 protein. Of hundreds of thousands of distinct CDR3 sequences in the sample, less than 20% are singletons; the top ten hold roughly a tenth. This specimen was PBMCs from blood, taken less than 6 days after vaccination. V is TRBV3-1 and J is TRBJ2-7, with no clear D. This receptor was obtained from a man aged 45 to 65 who received an inactivated influenza vaccine. CDR3 sequence: CASRHTGEQYF. Here the CDR3 DNA reads TGTGCCAGCAGACACACTGGGGAGCAGTACTTC.